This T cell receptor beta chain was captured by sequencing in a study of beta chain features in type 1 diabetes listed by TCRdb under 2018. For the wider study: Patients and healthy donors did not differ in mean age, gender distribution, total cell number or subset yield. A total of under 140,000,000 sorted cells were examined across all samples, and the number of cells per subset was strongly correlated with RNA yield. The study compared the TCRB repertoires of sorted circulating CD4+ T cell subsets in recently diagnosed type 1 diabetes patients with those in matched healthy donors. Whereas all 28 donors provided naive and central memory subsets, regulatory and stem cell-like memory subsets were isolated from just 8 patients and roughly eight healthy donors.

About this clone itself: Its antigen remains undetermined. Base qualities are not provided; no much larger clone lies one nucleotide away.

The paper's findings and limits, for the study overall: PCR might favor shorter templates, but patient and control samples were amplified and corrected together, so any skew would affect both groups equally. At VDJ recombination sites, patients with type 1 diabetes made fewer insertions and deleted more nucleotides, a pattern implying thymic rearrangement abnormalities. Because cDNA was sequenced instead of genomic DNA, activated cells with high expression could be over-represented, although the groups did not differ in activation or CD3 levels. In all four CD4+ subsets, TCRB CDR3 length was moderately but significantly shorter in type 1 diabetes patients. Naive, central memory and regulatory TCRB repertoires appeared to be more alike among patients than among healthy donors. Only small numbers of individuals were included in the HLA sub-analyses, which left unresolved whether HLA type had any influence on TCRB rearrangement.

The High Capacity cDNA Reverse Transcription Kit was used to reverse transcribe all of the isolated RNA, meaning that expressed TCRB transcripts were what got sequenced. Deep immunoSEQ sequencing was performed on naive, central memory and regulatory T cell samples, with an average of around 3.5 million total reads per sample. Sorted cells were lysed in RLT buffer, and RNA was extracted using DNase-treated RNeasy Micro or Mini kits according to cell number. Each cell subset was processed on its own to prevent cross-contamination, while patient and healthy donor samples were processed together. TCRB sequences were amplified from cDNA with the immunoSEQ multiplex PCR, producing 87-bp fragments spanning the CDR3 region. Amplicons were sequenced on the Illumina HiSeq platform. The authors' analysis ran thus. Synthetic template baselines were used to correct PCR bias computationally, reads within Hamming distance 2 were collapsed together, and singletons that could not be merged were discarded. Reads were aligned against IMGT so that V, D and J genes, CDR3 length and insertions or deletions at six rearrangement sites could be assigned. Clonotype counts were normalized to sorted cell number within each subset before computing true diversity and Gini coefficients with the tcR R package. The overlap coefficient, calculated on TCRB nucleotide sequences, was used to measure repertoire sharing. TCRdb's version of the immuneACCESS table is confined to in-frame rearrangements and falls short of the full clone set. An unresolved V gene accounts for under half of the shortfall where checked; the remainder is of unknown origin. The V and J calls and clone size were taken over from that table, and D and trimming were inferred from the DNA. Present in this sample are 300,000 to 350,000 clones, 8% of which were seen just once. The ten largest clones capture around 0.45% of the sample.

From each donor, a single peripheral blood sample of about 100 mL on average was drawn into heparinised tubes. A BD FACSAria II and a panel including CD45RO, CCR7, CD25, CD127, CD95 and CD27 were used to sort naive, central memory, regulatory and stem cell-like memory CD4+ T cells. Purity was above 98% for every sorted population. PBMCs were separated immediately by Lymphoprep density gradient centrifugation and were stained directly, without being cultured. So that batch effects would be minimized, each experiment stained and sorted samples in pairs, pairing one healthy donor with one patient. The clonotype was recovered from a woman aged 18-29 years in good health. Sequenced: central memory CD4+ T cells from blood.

The encoded CDR3 is CASTFMGLSDNEQFF. The bases are TGTGCCAGCACCTTTATGGGACTATCTGACAATGAGCAGTTCTTC. The chain is assembled from TRBV7-2 and TRBJ2-1, with 7 middle bases fitting TRBD2. The CDR3 covers 15 residues, taking in both the cysteine and the phenylalanine. The DNA shown is the 45-base CDR3, in frame from base 1. The germline V and J ends show losses of 7 bases and 5 bases respectively, and no gene match explains 11 bases of the junction. In the germline V gene, CDR1 corresponds to SGHTA and CDR2 to FQGNSA.